A selection of T cell receptor beta chains follows, all from one sample in a study of cytomegalovirus exposure and HLA in healthy donors. TCRdb's table, derived via immunoSEQ multiplex PCR, lists solely in-frame clones and lacks some. Here the sample spans around 150,000 clones, more than 75% being singletons. Sequencing input: PBMCs. These receptors all stem from a man aged 45 to 65 in good health and CMV-seronegative. Both conserved end residues are part of each CDR3. A D gene is named only where the DNA matches it firmly. A clone size is listed for some rows: how often the clone was seen (once, few, many), or a class if it is expanded.

d_call: TRBD2
clone_size: few
v_call: TRBV6-1
j_call: TRBJ2-6
cdr3_aa: CASSGIPGLGSGANVLTF
cdr3_nt: TGTGCCAGCAGTGGAATACCGGGACTAGGCTCTGGGGCCAACGTCCTGACTTTC

d_call: TRBD2
clone_size: NA
v_call: TRBV5-1
j_call: TRBJ2-3
cdr3_aa: CASSGGTSGPGTDTQYF
cdr3_nt: TGCGCCAGCAGCGGAGGGACTAGCGGGCCGGGCACAGATACGCAGTATTTT

d_call: NA
clone_size: NA
v_call: TRBV30
j_call: TRBJ2-7
cdr3_aa: CAWSLQGYEQYF
cdr3_nt: TGTGCCTGGAGTTTACAGGGTTACGAGCAGTACTTC

d_call: NA
clone_size: NA
v_call: TRBV27
j_call: TRBJ1-4
cdr3_aa: CASSASNFRRLFF
cdr3_nt: TGTGCCAGCAGTGCCTCTAATTTTAGGAGACTGTTTTTT

d_call: NA
clone_size: NA
v_call: TRBV5-1
j_call: TRBJ2-7
cdr3_aa: CASSLAGTGSHEQYF
cdr3_nt: TGCGCCAGCAGCTTGGCCGGTACAGGCTCCCACGAGCAGTACTTC

d_call: NA
clone_size: NA
v_call: TRBV2
j_call: TRBJ1-5
cdr3_aa: CASSGVSGGLDQPQHF
cdr3_nt: TGTGCCAGCAGTGGGGTTTCGGGGGGGCTCGATCAGCCCCAGCATTTT

d_call: NA
clone_size: NA
v_call: TRBV6-5
j_call: TRBJ2-5
cdr3_aa: CASSYEETQYF
cdr3_nt: TGTGCCAGCAGTTATGAGGAGACCCAGTACTTC

d_call: TRBD1
clone_size: once
v_call: TRBV9
j_call: TRBJ2-1
cdr3_aa: CASSVGGQGNVGYNEQFF
cdr3_nt: TGTGCCAGCAGCGTAGGGGGACAGGGTAATGTGGGATACAATGAGCAGTTCTTC

d_call: NA
clone_size: NA
v_call: TRBV5-1
j_call: TRBJ1-1
cdr3_aa: CASAEGMNTEAFF
cdr3_nt: TGCGCCAGCGCGGAGGGCATGAACACTGAAGCTTTCTTT

d_call: TRBD1
clone_size: NA
v_call: TRBV19
j_call: TRBJ2-7
cdr3_aa: CASSIGTGSAYEQYF
cdr3_nt: TGTGCCAGTAGTATTGGGACAGGGAGCGCCTACGAGCAGTACTTC

d_call: NA
clone_size: NA
v_call: TRBV25-1
j_call: TRBJ2-2
cdr3_aa: CASSEGLGQGHTGELFF
cdr3_nt: TGTGCCAGCAGTGAGGGGTTGGGGCAGGGCCACACCGGGGAGCTGTTTTTT

d_call: TRBD2
clone_size: few
v_call: TRBV13
j_call: TRBJ2-7
cdr3_aa: CASSHSGRNFYEQYF
cdr3_nt: TGTGCCAGCAGCCATAGCGGGAGAAACTTTTACGAGCAGTACTTC

d_call: NA
clone_size: few
v_call: TRBV6-5
j_call: TRBJ1-1
cdr3_aa: CASVPGALGNTEAFF
cdr3_nt: TGTGCCAGCGTTCCAGGGGCTTTAGGGAACACTGAAGCTTTCTTT

d_call: TRBD2
clone_size: once
v_call: TRBV19
j_call: TRBJ2-3
cdr3_aa: CASSIPPGLAGPHDTQYF
cdr3_nt: TGTGCCAGTAGTATCCCCCCGGGACTAGCGGGACCTCACGATACGCAGTATTTT

d_call: TRBD1
clone_size: NA
v_call: TRBV27
j_call: TRBJ1-1
cdr3_aa: CASSRRTGGGLNTEAFF
cdr3_nt: TGTGCCAGCAGCCGCCGGACAGGCGGGGGGCTGAACACTGAAGCTTTCTTT

d_call: TRBD1
clone_size: NA
v_call: TRBV19
j_call: TRBJ2-2
cdr3_aa: CASRPGQVNTGELFF
cdr3_nt: TGTGCCAGTAGGCCGGGACAGGTGAACACCGGGGAGCTGTTTTTT

d_call: NA
clone_size: NA
v_call: TRBV7-7
j_call: TRBJ2-2
cdr3_aa: CASSLAQDGELFF
cdr3_nt: TGTGCCAGCAGCTTAGCCCAGGACGGGGAGCTGTTTTTT

d_call: TRBD1
clone_size: NA
v_call: TRBV29-1
j_call: TRBJ1-1
cdr3_aa: CSAGGSEAFF
cdr3_nt: TGCAGCGCAGGGGGGTCTGAAGCTTTCTTT

d_call: TRBD1
clone_size: once
v_call: TRBV19
j_call: TRBJ2-1
cdr3_aa: CASSRTTGNNEQFF
cdr3_nt: TGTGCCAGTAGTAGGACGACAGGGAACAATGAGCAGTTCTTC

d_call: TRBD1
clone_size: NA
v_call: TRBV5-1
j_call: TRBJ1-1
cdr3_aa: CASASSSGQPEAFF
cdr3_nt: TGCGCCAGCGCCTCTTCGTCGGGACAGCCAGAAGCTTTCTTT

d_call: NA
clone_size: once
v_call: TRBV5-1
j_call: TRBJ1-3
cdr3_aa: CASSLGYRPSGNTIYF
cdr3_nt: TGCGCCAGCAGCTTGGGTTACAGGCCCTCTGGAAACACCATATATTTT

d_call: TRBD2
clone_size: NA
v_call: TRBV29-1
j_call: TRBJ2-5
cdr3_aa: CSMGTSYEETQYF
cdr3_nt: TGCAGCATGGGGACTAGCTATGAAGAGACCCAGTACTTC

d_call: NA
clone_size: NA
v_call: TRBV9
j_call: TRBJ1-6
cdr3_aa: CASSAGGLGNSPLHF
cdr3_nt: TGTGCCAGCAGCGCCGGAGGCCTAGGAAATTCACCCCTCCACTTT

d_call: NA
clone_size: NA
v_call: TRBV6-1
j_call: TRBJ2-6
cdr3_aa: CASSRFSSGANVLTF
cdr3_nt: TGTGCCAGCTCTAGGTTCAGCTCTGGGGCCAACGTCCTGACTTTC

d_call: TRBD1
clone_size: NA
v_call: TRBV7-9
j_call: TRBJ1-3
cdr3_aa: CASSPRRDRGNTIYF
cdr3_nt: TGTGCCAGCAGCCCTCGTAGGGACAGGGGAAACACCATATATTTT

d_call: NA
clone_size: NA
v_call: TRBV7-9
j_call: TRBJ1-1
cdr3_aa: CASSREFMNTEAFF
cdr3_nt: TGTGCCAGCAGCCGGGAGTTCATGAACACTGAAGCTTTCTTT

d_call: NA
clone_size: NA
v_call: TRBV29-1
j_call: TRBJ2-2
cdr3_aa: CSVARGNTGELFF
cdr3_nt: TGCAGCGTTGCCAGGGGGAACACCGGGGAGCTGTTTTTT

d_call: NA
clone_size: NA
v_call: TRBV6-1
j_call: TRBJ2-1
cdr3_aa: CASSESPGIYNEQFF
cdr3_nt: TGTGCCAGCAGTGAGTCTCCGGGGATATACAATGAGCAGTTCTTC

d_call: NA
clone_size: NA
v_call: TRBV11-2
j_call: TRBJ2-3
cdr3_aa: CASSFSGSDTQYF
cdr3_nt: TGTGCCAGCAGCTTTTCAGGTTCAGATACGCAGTATTTT

d_call: NA
clone_size: few
v_call: TRBV5-1
j_call: TRBJ2-5
cdr3_aa: CASYNSGEETQYF
cdr3_nt: TGCGCCAGCTATAATAGCGGAGAAGAGACCCAGTACTTC

d_call: TRBD2
clone_size: NA
v_call: TRBV11-3
j_call: TRBJ2-7
cdr3_aa: CASSLIGGGGHEQYF
cdr3_nt: TGTGCCAGCAGCTTAATAGGCGGGGGTGGACACGAGCAGTACTTC